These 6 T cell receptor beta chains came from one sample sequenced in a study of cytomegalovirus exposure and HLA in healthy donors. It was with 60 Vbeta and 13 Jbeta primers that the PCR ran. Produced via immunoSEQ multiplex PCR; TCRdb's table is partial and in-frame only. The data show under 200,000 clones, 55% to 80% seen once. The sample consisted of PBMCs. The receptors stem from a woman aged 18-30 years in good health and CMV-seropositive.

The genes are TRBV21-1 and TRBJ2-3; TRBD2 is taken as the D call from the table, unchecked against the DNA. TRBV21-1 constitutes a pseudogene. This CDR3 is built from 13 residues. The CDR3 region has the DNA TGTGCCAGCAGCAAAGGCGACACAGATACGCAGTATTTT. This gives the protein CASSKGDTDTQYF.

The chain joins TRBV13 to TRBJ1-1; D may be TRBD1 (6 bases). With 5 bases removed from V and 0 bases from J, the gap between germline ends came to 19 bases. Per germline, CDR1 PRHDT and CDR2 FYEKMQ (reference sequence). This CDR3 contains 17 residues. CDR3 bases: TGTGCCAGCAGCCTGCCCCCCCCACAGGGACTGAACACTGAAGCTTTCTTT. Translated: CASSLPPPQGLNTEAFF.

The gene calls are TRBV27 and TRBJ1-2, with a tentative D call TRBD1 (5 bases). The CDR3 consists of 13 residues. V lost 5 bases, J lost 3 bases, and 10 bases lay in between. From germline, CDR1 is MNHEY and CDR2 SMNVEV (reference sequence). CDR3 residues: CASSRFRDYGYTF. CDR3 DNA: TGTGCCAGCAGTAGGTTCAGGGACTATGGCTACACCTTC.

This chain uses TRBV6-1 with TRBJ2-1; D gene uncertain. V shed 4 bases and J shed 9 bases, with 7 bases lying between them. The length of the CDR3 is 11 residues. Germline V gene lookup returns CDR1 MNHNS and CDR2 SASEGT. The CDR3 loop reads CASSVSGEQFF. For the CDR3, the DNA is TGTGCCAGCAGTGTTTCGGGTGAGCAGTTCTTC.

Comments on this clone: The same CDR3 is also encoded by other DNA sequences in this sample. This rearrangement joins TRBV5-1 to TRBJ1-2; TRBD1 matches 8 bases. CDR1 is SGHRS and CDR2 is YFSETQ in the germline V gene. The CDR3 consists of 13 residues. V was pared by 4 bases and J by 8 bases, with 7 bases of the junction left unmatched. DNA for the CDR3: TGCGCCAGCAGCCGTGACAGGGGAGGAGGCTACACCTTC. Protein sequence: CASSRDRGGGYTF.

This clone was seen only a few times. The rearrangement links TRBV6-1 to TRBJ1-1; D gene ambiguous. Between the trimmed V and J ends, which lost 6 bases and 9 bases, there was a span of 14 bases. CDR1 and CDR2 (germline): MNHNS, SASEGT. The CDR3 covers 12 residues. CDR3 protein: CASRKGETQAFF. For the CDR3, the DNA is TGTGCCAGCAGAAAGGGAGAGACTCAAGCTTTCTTT.